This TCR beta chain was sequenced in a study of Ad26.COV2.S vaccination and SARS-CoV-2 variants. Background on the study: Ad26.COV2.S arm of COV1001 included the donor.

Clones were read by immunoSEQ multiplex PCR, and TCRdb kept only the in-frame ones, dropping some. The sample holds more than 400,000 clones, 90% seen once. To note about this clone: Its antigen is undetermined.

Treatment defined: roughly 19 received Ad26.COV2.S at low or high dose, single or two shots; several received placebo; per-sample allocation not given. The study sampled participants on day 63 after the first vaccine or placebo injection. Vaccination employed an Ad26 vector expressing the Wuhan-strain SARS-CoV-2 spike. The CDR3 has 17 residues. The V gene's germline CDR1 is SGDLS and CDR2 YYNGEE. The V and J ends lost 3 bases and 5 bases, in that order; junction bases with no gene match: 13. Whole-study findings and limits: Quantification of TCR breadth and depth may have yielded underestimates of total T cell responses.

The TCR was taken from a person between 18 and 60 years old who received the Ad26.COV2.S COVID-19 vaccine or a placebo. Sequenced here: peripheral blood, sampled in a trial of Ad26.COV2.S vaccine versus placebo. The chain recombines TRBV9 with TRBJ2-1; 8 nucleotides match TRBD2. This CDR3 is CASSDPAAGEGHNEQFF. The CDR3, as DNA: TGTGCCAGCAGCGACCCCGCAGCGGGAGAAGGACACAATGAGCAGTTCTTC.